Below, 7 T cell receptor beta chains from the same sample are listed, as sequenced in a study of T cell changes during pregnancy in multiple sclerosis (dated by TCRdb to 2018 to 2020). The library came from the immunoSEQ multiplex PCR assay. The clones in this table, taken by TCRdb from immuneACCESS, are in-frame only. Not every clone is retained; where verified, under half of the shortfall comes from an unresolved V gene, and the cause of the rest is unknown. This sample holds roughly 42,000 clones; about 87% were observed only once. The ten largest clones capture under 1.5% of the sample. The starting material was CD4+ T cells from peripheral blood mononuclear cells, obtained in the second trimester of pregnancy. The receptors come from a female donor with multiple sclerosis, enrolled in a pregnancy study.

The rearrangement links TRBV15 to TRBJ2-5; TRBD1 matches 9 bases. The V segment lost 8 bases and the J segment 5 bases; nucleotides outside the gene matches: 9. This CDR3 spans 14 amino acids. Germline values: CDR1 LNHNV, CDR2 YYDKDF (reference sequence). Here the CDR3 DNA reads TGTGCCACCGCACGGGACAGGGCAGCGGAGACCCAGTACTTC. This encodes CATARDRAAETQYF.

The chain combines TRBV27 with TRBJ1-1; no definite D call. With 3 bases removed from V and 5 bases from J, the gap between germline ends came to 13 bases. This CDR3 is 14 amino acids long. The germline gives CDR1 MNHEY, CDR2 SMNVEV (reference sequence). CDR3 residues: CASSFSGRRTEAFF. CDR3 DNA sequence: TGTGCCAGCAGTTTTTCTGGCAGGCGTACTGAAGCTTTCTTT.

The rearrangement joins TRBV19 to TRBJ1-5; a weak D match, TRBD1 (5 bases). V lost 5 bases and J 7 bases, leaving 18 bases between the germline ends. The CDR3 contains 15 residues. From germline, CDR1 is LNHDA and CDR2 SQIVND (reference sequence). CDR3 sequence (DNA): TGTGCCAGTAGTCTAAGAAGGGCCGGGGGGCAGCCCCAGCATTTT. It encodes CASSLRRAGGQPQHF.

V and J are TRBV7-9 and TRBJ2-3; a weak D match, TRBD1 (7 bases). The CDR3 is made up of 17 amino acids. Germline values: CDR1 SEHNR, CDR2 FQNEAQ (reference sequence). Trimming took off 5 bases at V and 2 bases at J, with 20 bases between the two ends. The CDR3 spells CASSRRGAGGTTDTQYF. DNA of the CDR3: TGTGCCAGCAGCCGAAGGGGGGCAGGGGGAACCACAGATACGCAGTATTTT.

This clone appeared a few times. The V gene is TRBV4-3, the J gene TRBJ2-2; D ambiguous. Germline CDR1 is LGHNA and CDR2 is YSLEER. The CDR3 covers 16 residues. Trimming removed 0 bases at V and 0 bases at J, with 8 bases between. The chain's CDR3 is CASSQEPGSNTGELFF. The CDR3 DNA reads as TGCGCCAGCAGCCAAGAGCCAGGATCGAACACCGGGGAGCTGTTTTTT.

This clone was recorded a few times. This CDR3 is CASSFLAGGRANTGELFF. The CDR3, as DNA: TGTGCCAGCAGCTTTCTAGCGGGAGGACGAGCGAACACCGGGGAGCTGTTTTTT. The V gene is TRBV7-9, the J gene TRBJ2-2; 11 nucleotides align to TRBD2. J gave up 0 bases and V 3 bases, and 6 bases lay outside the gene matches. Germline assignment: CDR1 SEHNR and CDR2 FQNEAQ (reference sequence). The CDR3 spans 18 residues. Full variable domain (rest looked up from reference TRBV7-9 and TRBJ2-2): DTGVSQNPRHKITKRGQNVTFRCDPISEHNRLYWYRQTLGQGPEFLTYFQNEAQLEKSRLLSDRFSAERPKGSFSTLEIQRTEQGDSAMYLCASSFLAGGRANTGELFFGEGSRLTVL.

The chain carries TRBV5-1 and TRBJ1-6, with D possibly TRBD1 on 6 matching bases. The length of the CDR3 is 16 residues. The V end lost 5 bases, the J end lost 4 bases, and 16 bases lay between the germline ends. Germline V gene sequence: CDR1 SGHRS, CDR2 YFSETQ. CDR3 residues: CASRNGQLAYNSPLHF. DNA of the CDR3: TGCGCCAGCAGAAACGGACAGTTGGCATATAATTCACCCCTCCACTTT.